Listed here are 2 T cell receptor beta chains from one sample, sequenced in a study of blood T cell repertoires in COVID-19. This table comes from immunoSEQ multiplex PCR, and its TCRdb copy is limited to in-frame clones, with some not included. The table records a few hundred thousand clones, around nine tenths of them present only once. Material: peripheral blood. The receptors shown here come from a man aged 35 to 55 who had recovered from COVID-19.

The chain uses TRBV28 and TRBJ2-2; 9 bases map to TRBD1. CDR1 is MDHEN and CDR2 is SYDVKM in the germline V gene. The CDR3 runs 15 residues. Losses at the gene ends were 6 bases for V and 5 bases for J; bases not matched to a gene: 7. CDR3 coding DNA: TGTGCCAGCAGCCCCGGGACAGGGATTACCGGGGAGCTGTTTTTT. This gives the protein CASSPGTGITGELFF. Using reference TRBV28 and TRBJ2-2 for the parts outside the CDR3, the full variable domain is DVKVTQSSRYLVKRTGEKVFLECVQDMDHENMFWYRQDPGLGLRLIYFSYDVKMKEKGDIPEGYSVSREKKERFSLILESASTNQTSMYLCASSPGTGITGELFFGEGSRLTVL.

The chain uses TRBV7-9 and TRBJ1-2; D ambiguous. The CDR3 loop spans 14 amino acids. V was trimmed by 3 bases and J by 4 bases, leaving 12 bases between them. The V gene's germline CDR1 is SEHNR and CDR2 FQNEAQ (reference sequence). The CDR3 protein is CASSFVSPGYGYTF. The CDR3 coding sequence is TGTGCCAGCAGCTTCGTGTCGCCGGGCTATGGCTACACCTTC.